This TCR beta chain was identified during a study of blood T cell repertoires in COVID-19. Study context: Sites across the United States, Italy and Spain contributed samples from acute and convalescent COVID-19. PBMCs, B-cell-depleted T cells, or T cells provided the cDNA or gDNA that made up the material.

This CDR3 spans 14 amino acids. Trimming cost V 6 bases and J 2 bases; bases outside gene matches: 5. CDR1 and CDR2 from the germline V gene are SGHTA and FQGNSA. Per the authors' pipeline: Reference gene primer amplification yielded estimated nucleated cell counts. Clones were sequenced by immunoSEQ multiplex PCR, and TCRdb holds only the in-frame ones, with some missing. That table furnishes V, J and clone size, whereas the DNA furnished D and trimming. This sample has 300,000 to 400,000 clones, with roughly nine tenths found just once. This receptor was identified in a woman in her twenties or thirties with COVID-19, enrolled during active disease. The chain couples TRBV7-2 to TRBJ2-7, with 9 bases fitting TRBD2. The sample was peripheral blood. CDR3 sequence: CASSLAGKTYEQYF. DNA for the CDR3: TGTGCCAGCAGTCTAGCGGGGAAGACCTACGAGCAGTACTTC.